The T cell receptor (beta chain) described here comes from a study of response to subunit inactivated influenza vaccine (dated by TCRdb to the late 2010s). Background on the whole study: Deep quantitative profiling of the T cell receptor repertoire was used in the study to follow responses to a trivalent subunit inactivated influenza vaccine. Overall study results and their limits: It was suggested by the authors that each seasonal influenza vaccination may recruit only a limited number of new T cells.

This clonotype was picked up a small number of times. This clone's antigen is unknown. Base qualities are missing; no much larger clone stands one base away. The CDR1 and CDR2 encoded by the germline V gene (reference sequence) are SGHKS and YYEKEE. The CDR3 runs 15 residues from the cysteine to the phenylalanine. Just CDR3 DNA is preserved here, 45 bases in frame from base 1. Cut back by 6 bases and 0 bases, the V and J ends lie 13 bases apart. The library was built by means of RT-PCR. The data were produced on an Illumina HiSeq 2500. TCRdb trimmed the raw reads at Q25, called clones with MiXCR and kept productive beta chains. Every CDR3 protein is listed once, alongside the most common genes and DNA of its rows. The sample data list more than 450,000 distinct CDR3 sequences, and less than 10% of these were observed just once. The top ten constitute around 13% of the sample.

This receptor chain uses TRBV5-5 and TRBJ2-1, and the D gene may be TRBD1, 5 bases matching. This TCR came from a man aged 45 to 70 who received an inactivated influenza vaccine. Donor details come from another sample of the same person, matched by shared clones. This specimen was PBMCs from blood, taken 23 months after vaccination. The DNA is as follows: TGTGCCAGCACCCTGGGGCCGAGCTCCTACAATGAGCAGTTCTTC. It is translated as CASTLGPSSYNEQFF.